The present T cell receptor beta chain was sequenced within a study of beta chain features in type 1 diabetes. Study overall: Researchers looked at approximately 110,000,000 sorted cells across all samples.

The isolated RNA, all of it, was reverse transcribed, so expressed TCRB transcripts were what got sequenced. It was found that naive, central memory and regulatory T cell samples averaged about 3.57 million reads. Sequencing was performed with immunoSEQ multiplex PCR; in TCRdb, only in-frame clones are kept and a portion is missing. The repertoire holds about 130,000 clones, with about 10% as singletons. In this sample, this clone turned up a few times. The sequence was collected from a man younger than 30 in good health. The sample consisted of central memory CD4+ T cells from blood.

Written as DNA, the CDR3 is TGTGCCAGCAGAGGGGCACTCACAGATACGCAGTATTTT. Residues: CASRGALTDTQYF. The chain links TRBV9 to TRBJ2-3; D is perhaps TRBD1 (5 bases). Per germline, CDR1 SGDLS and CDR2 YYNGEE. CDR3 length equals 13 residues. V was trimmed by 5 bases and J by 2 bases, leaving 9 bases between them.